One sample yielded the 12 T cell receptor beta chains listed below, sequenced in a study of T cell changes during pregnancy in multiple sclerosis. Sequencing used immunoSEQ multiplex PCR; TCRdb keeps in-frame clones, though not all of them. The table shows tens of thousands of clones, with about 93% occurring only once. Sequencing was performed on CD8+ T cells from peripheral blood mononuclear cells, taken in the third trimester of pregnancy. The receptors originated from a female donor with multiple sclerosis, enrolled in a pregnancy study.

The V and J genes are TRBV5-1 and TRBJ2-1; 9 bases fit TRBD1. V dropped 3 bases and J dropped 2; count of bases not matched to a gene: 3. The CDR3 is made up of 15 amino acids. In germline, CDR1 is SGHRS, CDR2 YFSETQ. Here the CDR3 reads CASSWGQGPYNEQFF. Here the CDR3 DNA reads TGCGCCAGCAGCTGGGGACAGGGACCCTACAATGAGCAGTTCTTC.

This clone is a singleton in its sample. In DNA, the CDR3 is TGTGCCTGGAGTGTTCGGTCGAACACCGGGGAGCTGTTTTTT. This sequence encodes CAWSVRSNTGELFF. The gene calls are TRBV30 and TRBJ2-2; D not resolved. This CDR3 spans 14 amino acids. In germline, CDR1 is GTSNPN, CDR2 SVGIG (reference sequence). Trimming left V 0 bases short and J 0 bases short, with 5 bases between.

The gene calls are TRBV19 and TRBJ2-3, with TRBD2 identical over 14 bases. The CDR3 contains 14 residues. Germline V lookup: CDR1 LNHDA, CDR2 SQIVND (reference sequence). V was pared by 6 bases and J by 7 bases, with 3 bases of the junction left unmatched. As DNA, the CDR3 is TGTGCCAGTAGCGGGACTAGCGGGAGTTATACGCAGTATTTT. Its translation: CASSGTSGSYTQYF. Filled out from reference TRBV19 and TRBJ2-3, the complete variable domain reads DGGITQSPKYLFRKEGQNVTLSCEQNLNHDAMYWYRQDPGQGLRLIYYSQIVNDFQKGDIAEGYSVSREKKESFPLTVTSAQKNPTAFYLCASSGTSGSYTQYFGPGTRLTVL.

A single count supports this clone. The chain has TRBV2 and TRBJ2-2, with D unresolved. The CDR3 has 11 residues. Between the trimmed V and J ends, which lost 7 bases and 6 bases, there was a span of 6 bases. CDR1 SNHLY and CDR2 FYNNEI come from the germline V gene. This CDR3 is CASTRSGELFF. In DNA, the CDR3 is TGTGCCAGCACGCGCTCCGGGGAGCTGTTTTTT.

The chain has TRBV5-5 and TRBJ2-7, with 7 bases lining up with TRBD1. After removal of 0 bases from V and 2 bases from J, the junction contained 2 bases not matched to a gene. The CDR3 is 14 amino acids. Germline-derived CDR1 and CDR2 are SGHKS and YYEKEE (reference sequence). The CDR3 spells CASSLGDSTYEQYF. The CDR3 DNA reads TGTGCCAGCAGCTTGGGGGACAGCACCTACGAGCAGTACTTC.

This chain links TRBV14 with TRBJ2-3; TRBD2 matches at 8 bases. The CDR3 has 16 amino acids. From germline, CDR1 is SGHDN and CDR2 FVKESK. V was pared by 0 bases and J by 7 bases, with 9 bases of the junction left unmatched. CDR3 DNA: TGTGCCAGCAGCCAAGAGATGACGGGAGGGCGGAATACGCAGTATTTT. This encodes CASSQEMTGGRNTQYF.

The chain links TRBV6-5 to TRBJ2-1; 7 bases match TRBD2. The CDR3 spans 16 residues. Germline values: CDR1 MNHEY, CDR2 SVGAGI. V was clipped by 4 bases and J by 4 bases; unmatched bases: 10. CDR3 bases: TGTGCCAGCAGTTTAACAGCTAGCGGAGCTTACAATGAGCAGTTCTTC. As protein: CASSLTASGAYNEQFF.

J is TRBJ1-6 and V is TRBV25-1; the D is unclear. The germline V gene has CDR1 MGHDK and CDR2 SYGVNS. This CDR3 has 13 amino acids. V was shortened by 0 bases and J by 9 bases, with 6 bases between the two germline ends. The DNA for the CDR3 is TGTGCCAGCAGTGAATATGGCGGTTCACCCCTCCACTTT. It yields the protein CASSEYGGSPLHF. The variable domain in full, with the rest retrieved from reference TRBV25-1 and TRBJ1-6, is EADIYQTPRYLVIGTGKKITLECSQTMGHDKMYWYQQDPGMELHLIHYSYGVNSTEKGDLSSESTVSRIRTEHFPLTLESARPSHTSQYLCASSEYGGSPLHFGNGTRLTVT.

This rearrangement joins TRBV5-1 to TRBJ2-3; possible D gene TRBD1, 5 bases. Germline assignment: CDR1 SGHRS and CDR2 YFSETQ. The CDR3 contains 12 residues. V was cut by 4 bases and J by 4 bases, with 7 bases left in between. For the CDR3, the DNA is TGCGCCAGCAGCCCCAGGGCAGATACGCAGTATTTT. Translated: CASSPRADTQYF.

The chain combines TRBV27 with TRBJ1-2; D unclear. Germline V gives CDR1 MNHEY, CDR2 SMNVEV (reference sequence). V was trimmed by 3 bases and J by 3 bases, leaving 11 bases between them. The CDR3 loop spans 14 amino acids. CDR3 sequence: CASSLAGSYYGYTF. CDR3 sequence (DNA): TGTGCCAGCAGTTTGGCCGGGTCTTACTATGGCTACACCTTC.

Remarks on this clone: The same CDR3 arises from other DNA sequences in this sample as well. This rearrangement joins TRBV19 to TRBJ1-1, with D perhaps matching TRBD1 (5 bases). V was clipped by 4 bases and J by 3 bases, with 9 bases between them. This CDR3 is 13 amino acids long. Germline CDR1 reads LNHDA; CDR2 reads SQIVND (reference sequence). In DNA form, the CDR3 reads TGTGCCAGTAGTACGGGGGGGGACACTGAAGCTTTCTTT. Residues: CASSTGGDTEAFF.

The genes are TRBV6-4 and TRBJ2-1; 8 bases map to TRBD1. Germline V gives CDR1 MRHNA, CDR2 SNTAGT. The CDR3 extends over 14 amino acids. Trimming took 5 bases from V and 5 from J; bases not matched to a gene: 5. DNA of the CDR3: TGTGCCAGCAGTCAGACAGGGGACAACAATGAGCAGTTCTTC. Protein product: CASSQTGDNNEQFF.